This T cell receptor (beta chain) was retrieved from a study of radiotherapy plus CTLA-4 blockade in lung cancer. This clone was detected once. Repertoires were generated with immunoSEQ multiplex PCR, while TCRdb's copy carries only in-frame clones and drops some. The repertoire holds 65,000 to 90,000 clones, with more than 75% as singletons. Per germline, CDR1 LGHNA and CDR2 YNFKEQ. CDR3 length equals 18 residues. With 2 bases removed from V and 0 bases from J, the gap between germline ends came to 16 bases. The clonotype originates from a human donor with non-small cell lung cancer who had stable disease on radiotherapy plus ipilimumab. Sequenced here: peripheral blood, sampled from a patient treated with radiotherapy plus ipilimumab. This sequence joins TRBV4-2 and TRBJ2-2; a possible D gene is TRBD2 (7 bases). The CDR3 loop is CASSQWSRGASNTGELFF. CDR3 nucleotide sequence: TGTGCCAGCAGCCAATGGAGCCGGGGGGCTTCGAACACCGGGGAGCTGTTTTTT.